This TCR beta chain was recorded in a study of CD8+CD57+ T cells in acquired aplastic anemia. Across the study: Recorded DNA amounts for sorted CD4+ and CD8+ cells had an average of 3.2 ug.

CD8+CD57+ cell expansion had been shown by flow cytometry in patients chosen for sequencing. The patients, all of them, had severe acquired aplastic anemia. CDR3 length: 14 amino acids. Germline assignment: CDR1 SEHNR and CDR2 FQNEAQ (reference sequence). Trimming at V came to 5 bases and at J to 0 bases, leaving 1 base not matched to a gene. Findings and limits, study-wide: With respect to CD8+ Simpson's diversity, patients and controls did not differ significantly. Patients shared approximately 30 CD8+ CDR3 sequences with controls.

In regard to this clonotype: Its antigen remains unidentified.

Genomic DNA templated the TCR beta VDJ and CDR3 profiling. TCRdb reprocessed the reads via MiXCR and lists one record per CDR3 protein. The data contain 95,000 to 150,000 distinct CDR3 sequences, roughly 40% of them singletons. The clonotype comes from a human donor with aplastic anemia. The sequencing sample was made of sorted CD4+, CD8+, or CD8+CD57+ T cells (not recorded which) from PBMCs. V gene TRBV7-9 combines with J gene TRBJ1-1; 9 nucleotides line up with TRBD1. The CDR3 coding sequence is TGTGCCAGCAGCCGGACAGGGGTGAACACTGAAGCTTTCTTT. Protein sequence: CASSRTGVNTEAFF.